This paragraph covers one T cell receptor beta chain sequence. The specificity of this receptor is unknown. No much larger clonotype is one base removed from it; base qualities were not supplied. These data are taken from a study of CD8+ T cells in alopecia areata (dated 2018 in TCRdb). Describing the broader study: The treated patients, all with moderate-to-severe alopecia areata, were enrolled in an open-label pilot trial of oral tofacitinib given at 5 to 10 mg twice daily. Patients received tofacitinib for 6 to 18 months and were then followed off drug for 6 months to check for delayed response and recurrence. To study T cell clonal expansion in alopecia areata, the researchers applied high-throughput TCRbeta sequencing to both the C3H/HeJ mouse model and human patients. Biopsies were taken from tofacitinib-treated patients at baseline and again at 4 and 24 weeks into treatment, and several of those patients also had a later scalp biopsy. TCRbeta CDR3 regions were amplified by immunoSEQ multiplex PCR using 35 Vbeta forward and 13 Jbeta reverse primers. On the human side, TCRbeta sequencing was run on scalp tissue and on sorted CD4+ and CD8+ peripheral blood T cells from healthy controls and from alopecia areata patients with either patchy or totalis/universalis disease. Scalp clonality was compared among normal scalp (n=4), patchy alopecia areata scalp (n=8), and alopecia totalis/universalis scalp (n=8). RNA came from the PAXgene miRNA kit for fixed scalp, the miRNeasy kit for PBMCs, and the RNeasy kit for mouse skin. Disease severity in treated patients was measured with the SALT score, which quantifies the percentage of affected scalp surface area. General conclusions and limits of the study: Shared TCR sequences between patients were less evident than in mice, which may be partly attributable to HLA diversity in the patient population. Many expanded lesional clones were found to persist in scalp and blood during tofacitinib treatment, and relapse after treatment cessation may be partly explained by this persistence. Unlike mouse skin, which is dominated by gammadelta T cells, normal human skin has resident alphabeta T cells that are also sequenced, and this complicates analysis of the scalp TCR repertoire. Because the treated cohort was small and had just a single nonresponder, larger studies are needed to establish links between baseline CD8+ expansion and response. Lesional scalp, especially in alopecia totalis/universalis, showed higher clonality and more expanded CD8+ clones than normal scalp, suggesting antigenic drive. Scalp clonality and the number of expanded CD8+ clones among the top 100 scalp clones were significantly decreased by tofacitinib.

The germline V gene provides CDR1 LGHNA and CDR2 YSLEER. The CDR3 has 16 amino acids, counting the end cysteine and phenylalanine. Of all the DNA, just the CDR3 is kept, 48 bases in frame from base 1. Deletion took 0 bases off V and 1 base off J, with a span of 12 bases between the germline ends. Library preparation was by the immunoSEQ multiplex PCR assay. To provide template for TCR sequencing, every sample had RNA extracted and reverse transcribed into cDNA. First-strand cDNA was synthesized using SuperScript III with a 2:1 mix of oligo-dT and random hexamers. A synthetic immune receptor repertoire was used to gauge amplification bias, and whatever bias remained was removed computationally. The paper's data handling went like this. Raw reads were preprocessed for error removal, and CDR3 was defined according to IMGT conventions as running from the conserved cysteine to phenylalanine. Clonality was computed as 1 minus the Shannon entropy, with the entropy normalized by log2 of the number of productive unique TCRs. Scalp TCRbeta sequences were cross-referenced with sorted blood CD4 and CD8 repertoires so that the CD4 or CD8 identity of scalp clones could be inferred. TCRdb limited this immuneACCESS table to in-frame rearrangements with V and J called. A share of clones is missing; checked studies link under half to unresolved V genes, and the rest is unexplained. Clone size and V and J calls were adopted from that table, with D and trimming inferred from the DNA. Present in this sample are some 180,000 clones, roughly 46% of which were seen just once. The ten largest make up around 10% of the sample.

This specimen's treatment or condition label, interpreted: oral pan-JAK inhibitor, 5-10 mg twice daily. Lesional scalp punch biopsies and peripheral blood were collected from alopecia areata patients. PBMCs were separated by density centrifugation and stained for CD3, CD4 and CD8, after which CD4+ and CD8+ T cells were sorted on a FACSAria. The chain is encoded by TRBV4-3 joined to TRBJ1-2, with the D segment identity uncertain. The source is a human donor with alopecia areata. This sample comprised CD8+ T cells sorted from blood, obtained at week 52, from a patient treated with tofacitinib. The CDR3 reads CASSQDPGTLNYGYTF. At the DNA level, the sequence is TGCGCCAGCAGCCAAGATCCGGGCACCCTTAACTATGGCTACACCTTC.